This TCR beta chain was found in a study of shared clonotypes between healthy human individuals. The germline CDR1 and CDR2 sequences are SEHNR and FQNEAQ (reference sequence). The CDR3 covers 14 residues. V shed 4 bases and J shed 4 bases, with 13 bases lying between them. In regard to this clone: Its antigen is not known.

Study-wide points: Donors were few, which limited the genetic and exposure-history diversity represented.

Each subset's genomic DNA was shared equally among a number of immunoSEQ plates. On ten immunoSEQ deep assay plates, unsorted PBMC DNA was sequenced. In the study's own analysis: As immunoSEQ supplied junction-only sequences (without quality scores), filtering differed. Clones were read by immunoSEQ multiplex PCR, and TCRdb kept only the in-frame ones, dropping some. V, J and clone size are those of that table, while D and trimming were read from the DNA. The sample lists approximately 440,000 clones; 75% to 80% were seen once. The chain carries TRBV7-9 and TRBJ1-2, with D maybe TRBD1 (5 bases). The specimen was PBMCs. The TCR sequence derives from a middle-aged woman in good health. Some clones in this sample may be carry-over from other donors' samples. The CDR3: CASSSGQGGYGYTF. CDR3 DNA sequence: TGTGCCAGCAGCTCAGGGCAGGGTGGCTATGGCTACACCTTC.